This T cell receptor beta chain was recorded in a study of vaccination effects on CD4 cells after COVID-19. Study-level background: After about 2 million PBMC were placed in each well, they were cultured with 8.5 to 10 IU/ml IL-2 and roughly 10 ug/ml peptides.

Having been cultured for ten to eleven days, the cells underwent CD4+ T cell isolation. All vaccine recipients tested negative for nucleocapsid antibodies and had never contracted SARS-CoV-2 infection. V trimming: 3 bases; J trimming: 3 bases; junction bases outside the gene matches: 5. Germline CDR1 MNHEY, CDR2 SMNVEV (reference sequence). The CDR3 has 15 residues. Study outcomes and limitations: The vaccine-induced clones of healthy vaccinees included only 1 of 255 that cross-reacted with common cold coronaviruses.

Remarks on this clone: Its specificity is not known.

Only in-frame clones appear in the TCRdb table, and some are missing; sequencing was by immunoSEQ multiplex PCR. This table has roughly 34,000 clones, around 70% appearing once. This sequence originates from a human donor who received a COVID-19 vaccine. V gene TRBV27 combines with J gene TRBJ2-3, with 8 bases identical to TRBD2. Here the sequenced sample was CD4+ T cells from PBMCs cultured without peptide, taken before COVID-19 vaccination. The CDR3: CASSFREGRTDTQYF. CDR3 nucleotide sequence: TGTGCCAGCAGTTTTCGGGAGGGCCGGACAGATACGCAGTATTTT.